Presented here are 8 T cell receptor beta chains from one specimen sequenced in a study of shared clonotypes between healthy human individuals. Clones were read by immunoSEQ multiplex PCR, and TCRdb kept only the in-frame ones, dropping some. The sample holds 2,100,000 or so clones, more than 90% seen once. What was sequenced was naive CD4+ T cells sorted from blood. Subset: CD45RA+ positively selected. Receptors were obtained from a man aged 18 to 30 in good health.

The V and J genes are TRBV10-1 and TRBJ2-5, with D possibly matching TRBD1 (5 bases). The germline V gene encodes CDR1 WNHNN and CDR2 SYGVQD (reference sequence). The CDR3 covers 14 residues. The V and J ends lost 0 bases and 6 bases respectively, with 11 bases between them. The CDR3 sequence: CASSESQGGKTQYF. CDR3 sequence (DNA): TGCGCCAGCAGTGAGTCGCAGGGTGGGAAGACCCAGTACTTC.

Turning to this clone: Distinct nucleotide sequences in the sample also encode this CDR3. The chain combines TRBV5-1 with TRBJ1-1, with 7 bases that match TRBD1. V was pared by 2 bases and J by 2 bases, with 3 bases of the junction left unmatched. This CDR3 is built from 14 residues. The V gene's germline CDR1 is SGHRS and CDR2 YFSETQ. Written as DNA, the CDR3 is TGCGCCAGCAGCTTCGGGACAGCTAACACTGAAGCTTTCTTT. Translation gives CASSFGTANTEAFF. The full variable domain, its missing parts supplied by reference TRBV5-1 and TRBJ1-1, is KAGVTQTPRYLIKTRGQQVTLSCSPISGHRSVSWYQQTPGQGLQFLFEYFSETQRNKGNFPGRFSGRQFSNSRSEMNVSTLELGDSALYLCASSFGTANTEAFFGQGTRLTVV.

The CDR3 DNA is TGCGCCAGCAGCCAAGATTTCGGGGGCACAGATACGCAGTATTTT. The encoded protein is CASSQDFGGTDTQYF. The rearrangement links TRBV4-3 to TRBJ2-3; D might be TRBD2 (5 bases). Germline lookup yields CDR1 LGHNA and CDR2 YSLEER. V dropped 0 bases and J dropped 1 base, with 8 bases sitting between them. The CDR3 runs 15 residues.

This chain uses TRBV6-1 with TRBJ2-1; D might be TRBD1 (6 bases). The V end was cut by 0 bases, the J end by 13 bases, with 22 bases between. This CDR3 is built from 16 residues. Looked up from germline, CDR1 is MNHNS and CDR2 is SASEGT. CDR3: CASSEAKAGAPLLQFF. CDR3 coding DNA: TGTGCCAGCAGTGAAGCTAAGGCAGGGGCCCCCCTATTACAGTTCTTC.

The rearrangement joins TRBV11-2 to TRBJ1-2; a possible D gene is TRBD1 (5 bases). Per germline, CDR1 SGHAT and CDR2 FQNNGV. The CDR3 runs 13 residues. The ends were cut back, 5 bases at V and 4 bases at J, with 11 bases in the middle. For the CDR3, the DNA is TGTGCCAGCAGCGGAGGACACCGCTATGGCTACACCTTC. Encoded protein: CASSGGHRYGYTF.

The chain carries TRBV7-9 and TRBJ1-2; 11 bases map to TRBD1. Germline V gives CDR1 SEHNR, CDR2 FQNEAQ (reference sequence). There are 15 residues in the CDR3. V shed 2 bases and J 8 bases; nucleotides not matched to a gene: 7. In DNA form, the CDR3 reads TGTGCCAGCAGCTTACGCGGGGACAGGGGGAGCGGCTACACCTTC. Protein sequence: CASSLRGDRGSGYTF.

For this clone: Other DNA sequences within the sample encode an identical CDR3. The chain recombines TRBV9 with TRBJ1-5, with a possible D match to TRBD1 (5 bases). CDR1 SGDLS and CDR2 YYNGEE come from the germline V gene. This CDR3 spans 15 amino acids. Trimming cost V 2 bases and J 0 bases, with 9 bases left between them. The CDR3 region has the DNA TGTGCCAGCAGCGTGGGGGGAGATAGCAATCAGCCCCAGCATTTT. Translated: CASSVGGDSNQPQHF.

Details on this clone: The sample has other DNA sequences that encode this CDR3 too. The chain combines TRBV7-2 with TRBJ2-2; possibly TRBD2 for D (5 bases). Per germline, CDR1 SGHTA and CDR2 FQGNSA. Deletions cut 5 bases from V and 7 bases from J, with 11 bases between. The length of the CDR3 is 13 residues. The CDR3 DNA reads TGTGCCAGCAGCCCAGAGGGTGGCGGGGAGCTGTTTTTT. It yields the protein CASSPEGGGELFF.